This T cell receptor (beta chain) was recovered during a study of beta chain features in type 1 diabetes. Study details: Examination of sorted cells across all samples involved around 99 million cells. Overall study results and limits: A moderate, significant TCRB CDR3 shortening appeared in type 1 diabetes across four CD4+ subsets.

With respect to this clone: Its matching antigen is unknown.

The CDR3 is 14 amino acids. Deletions cut 5 bases from V and 5 bases from J, with 15 bases between. The germline CDR1 and CDR2 sequences are SGHAT and FQDESV (reference sequence). TCRB transcripts that were expressed got sequenced, as all of the isolated RNA had been reverse transcribed. The repertoire was sequenced with immunoSEQ multiplex PCR; TCRdb's copy has only in-frame clones and lacks some. This sample yields 600,000 to 650,000 clones, of which about 16% are seen a single time; approximately 0.093% belongs to the top ten. This receptor was obtained from a man younger than 35 in good health. The chain employs TRBV11-1 and TRBJ2-5; D gene ambiguous. The sequenced material came from naive CD4+ T cells from blood. The CDR3 DNA follows: TGTGCCAGCAGCGGCTCATTGGGCCGGGAGACCCAGTACTTC. Translated, it gives CASSGSLGRETQYF.